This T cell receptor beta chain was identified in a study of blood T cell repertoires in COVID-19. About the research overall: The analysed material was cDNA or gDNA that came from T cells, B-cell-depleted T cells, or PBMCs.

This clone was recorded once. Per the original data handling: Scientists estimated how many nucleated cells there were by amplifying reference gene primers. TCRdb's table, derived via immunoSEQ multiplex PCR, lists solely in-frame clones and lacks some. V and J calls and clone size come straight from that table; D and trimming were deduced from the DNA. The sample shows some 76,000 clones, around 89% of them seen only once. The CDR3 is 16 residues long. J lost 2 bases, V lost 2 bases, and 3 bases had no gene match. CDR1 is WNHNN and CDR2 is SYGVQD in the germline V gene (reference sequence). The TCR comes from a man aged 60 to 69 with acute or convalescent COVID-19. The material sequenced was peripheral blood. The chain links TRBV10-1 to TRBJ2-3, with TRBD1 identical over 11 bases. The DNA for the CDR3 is TGCGCCAGCAGTGAGCTAGGACAGGGGGCCACAGATACGCAGTATTTT. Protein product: CASSELGQGATDTQYF.